This T cell receptor beta chain emerged from a study of blood T cells in healthy people across ages. Study overall: Every two T cells gave about one barcoded beta molecule via template switching.

Next came a second PCR, run for about 7 to 12 cycles, which used a sample-barcoded 5' primer along with a J-beta primer mix. TCRdb re-derived calls from the 5' RACE reads in MiXCR, one entry per CDR3 protein. The repertoire holds 750,000 to 950,000 distinct CDR3 sequences, 25% to 30% seen once, with approximately 2.9% in the top ten. All donors came from Russia, were Caucasian and healthy, and spanned ages roughly 6 to 100. The CDR3 sequence is 17 residues long. The V gene lost 0 bases and the J gene lost 0 bases, with 15 bases spanning the gap. In germline, CDR1 is SGHRS, CDR2 YFSETQ. This sample also belongs to another study, concerning T cells of mothers and their children.

Sequencing was carried out using blood. This TCR was recovered from a boy aged 5-17 years in good health. The V gene is TRBV5-1, the J gene TRBJ1-1; D gene unclear. Here the CDR3 reads CASSLGRPSGMNTEAFF. CDR3 nucleotides: TGCGCCAGCAGCTTGGGCAGGCCTTCGGGAATGAACACTGAAGCTTTCTTT.